This TCR beta chain was captured in a study of blood T cell repertoires in COVID-19. Repertoires were generated with immunoSEQ multiplex PCR, while TCRdb's copy carries only in-frame clones and drops some. The sample lists roughly 200,000 clones, approximately 80% occurring once. Germline CDR1 reads SGHRS; CDR2 reads YFSETQ. With V trimmed by 0 bases and J by 9 bases, 5 bases remained unmatched. The CDR3 consists of 15 residues. The sequenced material came from peripheral blood. The chain joins TRBV5-1 to TRBJ2-1; 11 bases agree with TRBD2. The source is a human donor in a cohort sampled during active COVID-19. CDR3 coding DNA: TGCGCCAGCAGCTTGGATAGCGGGAGGGGCGGTGAGCAGTTCTTC. This gives the protein CASSLDSGRGGEQFF.